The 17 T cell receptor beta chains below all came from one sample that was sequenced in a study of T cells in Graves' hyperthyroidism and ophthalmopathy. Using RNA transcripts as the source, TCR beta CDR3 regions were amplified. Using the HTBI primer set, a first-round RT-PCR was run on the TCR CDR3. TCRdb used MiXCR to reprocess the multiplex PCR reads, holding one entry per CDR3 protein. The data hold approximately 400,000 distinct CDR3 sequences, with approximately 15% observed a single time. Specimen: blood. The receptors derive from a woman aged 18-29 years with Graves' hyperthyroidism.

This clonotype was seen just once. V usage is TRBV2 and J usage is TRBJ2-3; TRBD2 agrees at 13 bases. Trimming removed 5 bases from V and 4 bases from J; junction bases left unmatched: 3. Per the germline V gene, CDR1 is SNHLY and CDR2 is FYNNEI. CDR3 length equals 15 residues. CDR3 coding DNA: TGTGCCAGCAGTACGGGACTAGCGGGATCAGATACGCAGTATTTT. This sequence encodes CASSTGLAGSDTQYF.

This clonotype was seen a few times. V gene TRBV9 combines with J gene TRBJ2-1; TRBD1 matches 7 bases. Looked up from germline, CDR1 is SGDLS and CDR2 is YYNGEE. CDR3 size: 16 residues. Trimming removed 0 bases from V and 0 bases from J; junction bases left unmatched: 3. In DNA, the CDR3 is TGTGCCAGCAGCGTAGGGGGACAGCCCTCCTACAATGAGCAGTTCTTC. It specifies CASSVGGQPSYNEQFF. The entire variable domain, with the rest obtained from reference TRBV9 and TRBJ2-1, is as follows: DSGVTQTPKHLITATGQRVTLRCSPRSGDLSVYWYQQSLDQGLQFLIQYYNGEERAKGNILERFSAQQFPDLHSELNLSSLELGDSALYFCASSVGGQPSYNEQFFGPGTRLTVL.

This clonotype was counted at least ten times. The CDR3 sequence: CASSGPGLTGGLAKNIQYF. CDR3 DNA sequence: TGTGCCAGCAGTGGACCGGGACTCACCGGGGGACTAGCCAAAAACATTCAGTACTTC. The chain employs TRBV6-1 and TRBJ2-4; D is possibly TRBD2 (6 bases). Germline assignment: CDR1 MNHNS and CDR2 SASEGT. The V gene lost 4 bases and the J gene lost 0 bases, with 22 bases spanning the gap. The CDR3 runs 19 residues.

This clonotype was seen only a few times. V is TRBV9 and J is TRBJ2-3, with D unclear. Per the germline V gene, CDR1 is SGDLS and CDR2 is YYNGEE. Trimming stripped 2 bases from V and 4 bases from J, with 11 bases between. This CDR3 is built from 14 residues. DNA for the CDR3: TGTGCCAGCAGCGTTCTTCCGGGTCCAGATACGCAGTATTTT. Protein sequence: CASSVLPGPDTQYF.

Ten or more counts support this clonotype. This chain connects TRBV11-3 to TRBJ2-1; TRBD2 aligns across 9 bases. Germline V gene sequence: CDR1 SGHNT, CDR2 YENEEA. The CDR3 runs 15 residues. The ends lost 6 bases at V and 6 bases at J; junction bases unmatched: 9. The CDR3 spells CASRPPGLAVNEQFF. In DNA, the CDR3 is TGTGCCAGCAGGCCACCGGGACTAGCTGTCAATGAGCAGTTCTTC.

CDR3 in amino acids: CASSLTDRTYGYTF. CDR3 in DNA: TGTGCCAGCAGCTTAACAGATCGGACCTATGGCTACACCTTC. The rearrangement uses TRBV11-1 and TRBJ1-2; D call uncertain. Trimming left V 2 bases short and J 4 bases short, with 11 bases between. Germline CDR1 reads SGHAT; CDR2 reads FQDESV (reference sequence). The CDR3 length is 14 residues.

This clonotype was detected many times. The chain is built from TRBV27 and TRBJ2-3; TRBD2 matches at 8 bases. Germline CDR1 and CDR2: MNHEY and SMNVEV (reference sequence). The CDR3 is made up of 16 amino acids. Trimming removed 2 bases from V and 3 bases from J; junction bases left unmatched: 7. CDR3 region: CASSLIPSGGTDTQYF. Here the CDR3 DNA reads TGTGCCAGCAGTTTAATACCTTCGGGGGGGACAGATACGCAGTATTTT.

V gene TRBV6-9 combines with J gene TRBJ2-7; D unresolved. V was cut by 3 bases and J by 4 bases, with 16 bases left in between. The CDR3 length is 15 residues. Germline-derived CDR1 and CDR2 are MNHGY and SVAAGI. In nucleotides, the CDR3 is TGTGCCAGCAGTTACGGTGTAGTGGGCGATTACGAGCAGTACTTC. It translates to CASSYGVVGDYEQYF.

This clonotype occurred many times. The CDR3 sequence: CSATRTSGINEQFF. The CDR3 region has the DNA TGCAGCGCGACTAGGACTAGCGGGATCAATGAGCAGTTCTTC. V gene TRBV29-1 combines with J gene TRBJ2-1, with 12 bases aligning to TRBD2. The ends lost 7 bases at V and 6 bases at J; junction bases unmatched: 7. The CDR3 totals 14 residues. Germline loops: CDR1 SQVTM, CDR2 ANQGSEA.

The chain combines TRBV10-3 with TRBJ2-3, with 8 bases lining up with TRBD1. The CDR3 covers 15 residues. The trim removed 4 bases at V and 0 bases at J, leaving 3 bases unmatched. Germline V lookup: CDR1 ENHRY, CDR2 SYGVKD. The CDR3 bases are TGTGCCATCAGTGTCAACAGGGGGAGCACAGATACGCAGTATTTT. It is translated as CAISVNRGSTDTQYF.

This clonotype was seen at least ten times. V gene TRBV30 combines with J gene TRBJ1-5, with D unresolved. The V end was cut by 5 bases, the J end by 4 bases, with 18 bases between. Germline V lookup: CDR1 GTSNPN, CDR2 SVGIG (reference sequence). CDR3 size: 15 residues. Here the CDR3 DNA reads TGTGCCTGGTCACGAAAGAGAGACGAGAATCAGCCCCAGCATTTT. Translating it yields CAWSRKRDENQPQHF.

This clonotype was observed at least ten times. The CDR3 nucleotides read TGTGCCAGCAGCTCCCCAAGCCAGAACACTGAAGCTTTCTTT. Encoded protein: CASSSPSQNTEAFF. The chain recombines TRBV6-1 with TRBJ1-1; unclear D gene. The V end was cut by 6 bases, the J end by 1 base, with 12 bases between. The CDR3 length is 14 residues. The germline V gene encodes CDR1 MNHNS and CDR2 SASEGT.

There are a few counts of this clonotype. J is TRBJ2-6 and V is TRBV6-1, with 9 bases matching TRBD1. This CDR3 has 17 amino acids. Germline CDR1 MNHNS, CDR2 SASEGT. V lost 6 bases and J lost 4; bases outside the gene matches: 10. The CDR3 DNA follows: TGTGCCAGCAGCGACAGGGGGGCCTGGTTAGGGGCCAACGTCCTGACTTTC. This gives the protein CASSDRGAWLGANVLTF.

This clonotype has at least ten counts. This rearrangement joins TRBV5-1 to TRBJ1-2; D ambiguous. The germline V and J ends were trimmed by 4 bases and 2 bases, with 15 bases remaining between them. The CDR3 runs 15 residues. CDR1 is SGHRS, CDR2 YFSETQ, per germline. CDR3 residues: CASSPVGMPNYGYTF. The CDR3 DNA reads TGCGCCAGCAGCCCCGTGGGCATGCCCAACTATGGCTACACCTTC.

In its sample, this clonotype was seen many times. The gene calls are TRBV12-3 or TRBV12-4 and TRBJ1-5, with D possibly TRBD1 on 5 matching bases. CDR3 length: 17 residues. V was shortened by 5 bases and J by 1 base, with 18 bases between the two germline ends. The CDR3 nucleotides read TGTGCCAGCAGTCGTGACAGTGCTGGGGGGAGCAATCAGCCCCAGCATTTT. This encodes CASSRDSAGGSNQPQHF.

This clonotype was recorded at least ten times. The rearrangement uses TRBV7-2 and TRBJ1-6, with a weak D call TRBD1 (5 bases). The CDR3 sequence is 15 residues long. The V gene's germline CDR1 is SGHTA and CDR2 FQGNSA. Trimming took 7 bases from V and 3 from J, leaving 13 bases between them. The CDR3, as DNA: TGTGCCAGCACCGGCGGGGGTCTCTATAATTCACCCCTCCACTTT. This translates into CASTGGGLYNSPLHF.

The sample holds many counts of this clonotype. CDR3 sequence: CASSPGQSFQETQYF. CDR3 DNA sequence: TGTGCCAGCAGCCCCGGACAGTCTTTCCAAGAGACCCAGTACTTC. J is TRBJ2-5 and V is TRBV7-6; maybe TRBD1 (6 bases). The CDR3 has 15 amino acids. Trimming took 5 bases from V and 1 from J, leaving 14 bases between them. Per the germline V gene, CDR1 is SGHVS and CDR2 is FNYEAQ.